Listed here are 20 T cell receptor beta chains from one sample, sequenced in a study of T cell repertoires in cytomegalovirus infection. No antigen has been identified for these receptors. TCRdb reprocessed the reads with MiXCR, giving one entry per CDR3 protein. The sample yields some 500,000 distinct CDR3 sequences, 30% to 35% seen once. Here the sequenced sample was cultured PBMCs, taken from culture after CMV antigen stimulation. The receptors derive from a human donor in good health (CMV status not recorded). Some clones in this sample may be carry-over from other donors' samples.

The table lists this clonotype with a few counts. The V gene is TRBV28, the J gene TRBJ1-2, with 10 bases aligning to TRBD1. The V gene end was trimmed by 6 bases and the J gene end by 6 bases; junction bases not matched to a gene: 10. This CDR3 contains 15 residues. The germline V gene has CDR1 MDHEN and CDR2 SYDVKM. CDR3 nucleotide sequence: TGTGCCAGCAGAGCGGGGGGACAGGGGTTAGATGGCTACACCTTC. It translates to CASRAGGQGLDGYTF.

The chain joins TRBV27 to TRBJ1-2; 7 nucleotides match TRBD1. The CDR3 runs to 15 residues. J gave up 2 bases and V 3 bases, and 6 bases lay outside the gene matches. Germline V gene data show CDR1 as MNHEY and CDR2 as SMNVEV (reference sequence). CDR3 coding DNA: TGTGCCAGCAGTTTCGGGACAGAGAAGAACTATGGCTACACCTTC. It encodes CASSFGTEKNYGYTF.

This clonotype was picked up many times. The chain is built from TRBV7-2 and TRBJ2-1, with D perhaps TRBD2 (7 bases). The CDR3 sequence is 18 residues long. Trimming took off 1 base at V and 6 bases at J, with 22 bases between the two ends. The germline CDR1 and CDR2 sequences are SGHTA and FQGNSA. CDR3 protein: CASSLVSVGGRALNEQFF. Written as DNA, the CDR3 is TGTGCCAGCAGCTTAGTGTCCGTAGGGGGGAGGGCCCTCAATGAGCAGTTCTTC.

This chain connects TRBV18 to TRBJ1-2; TRBD1 aligns across 7 bases. This CDR3 spans 16 amino acids. The germline gives CDR1 KGHSH, CDR2 LQKENI. V lost 6 bases to trimming and J lost 2 bases; unmatched junction nucleotides: 12. The CDR3 DNA is TGTGCCAGCTCGCAATACTCTACAGGGGACAACTATGGCTACACCTTC. Its protein is CASSQYSTGDNYGYTF.

V is TRBV7-2 and J is TRBJ2-2; D remains unclear. Germline values: CDR1 SGHTA, CDR2 FQGNSA. Trimming pared 5 bases from V and 4 bases from J, leaving 8 bases between. The CDR3 spans 13 residues. The CDR3 DNA sequence: TGTGCCAGCAGCCAACCTTCCACCGGGGAGCTGTTTTTT. This codes for CASSQPSTGELFF.

There are a few counts of this clonotype. The rearrangement uses TRBV7-8 and TRBJ1-2; 12 bases map to TRBD1. With 2 bases clipped from V and 0 bases from J, the junction kept 7 bases outside the gene matches. This CDR3 has 18 amino acids. Germline V gene data show CDR1 as SGHVS and CDR2 as FQNEAQ. CDR3 sequence: CASSLWGDRGPSNYGYTF. The CDR3 DNA is TGTGCCAGCAGCTTATGGGGGGACAGGGGGCCGTCTAACTATGGCTACACCTTC.

This clonotype was seen once. This chain connects TRBV20-1 to TRBJ1-6; 7 bases fit TRBD1. This CDR3 region has 14 residues. Germline loops: CDR1 DFQATT, CDR2 SNEGSKA (reference sequence). J lost 6 bases, V lost 5 bases, and 7 bases had no gene match. This chain's CDR3 is CSARVQGPNSPLHF. In DNA form, the CDR3 reads TGCAGTGCTCGGGTACAGGGGCCTAATTCACCCCTCCACTTT.

This clonotype has just a few counts. The chain joins TRBV6-1 to TRBJ1-3; no clear D. V was clipped by 4 bases and J by 0 bases, with 7 bases between them. CDR3 length: 14 residues. Germline CDR1 reads MNHNS; CDR2 reads SASEGT. The CDR3 reads CASSALSSGNTIYF. The CDR3 DNA reads TGTGCCAGCAGTGCCTTATCCTCTGGAAACACCATATATTTT.

This clonotype was detected many times. The chain employs TRBV7-6 and TRBJ2-7; 8 bases are a match to TRBD2. The CDR3 runs 17 residues. The germline V gene encodes CDR1 SGHVS and CDR2 FNYEAQ. The ends lost 1 base at V and 4 bases at J; junction bases unmatched: 12. In DNA, the CDR3 is TGTGCCAGCAGCTTAGAGTCCGGCCTAGCGGGCGCATACGAGCAGTACTTC. It is translated as CASSLESGLAGAYEQYF.

The chain links TRBV2 to TRBJ2-7; TRBD1 is a possible D gene (5 bases). Per the germline V gene, CDR1 is SNHLY and CDR2 is FYNNEI. The CDR3 length is 13 residues. V lost 3 bases and J 3 bases, leaving 9 bases between the germline ends. The CDR3 loop reads CASSDKGHYEQYV. CDR3 DNA sequence: TGTGCCAGCAGTGATAAGGGGCACTACGAGCAGTACGTC.

The J gene is TRBJ2-1, the V gene TRBV19, with 9 bases identical to TRBD2. V was pared by 6 bases and J by 9 bases, with 15 bases of the junction left unmatched. The CDR3 contains 16 residues. CDR1 and CDR2 from the germline V gene are LNHDA and SQIVND (reference sequence). As DNA, the CDR3 is TGTGCCAGTAGGGTAACCGGGACTAGCCTGAGGAGTGAGCAGTTCTTC. Protein: CASRVTGTSLRSEQFF.

This clonotype occurred a few times. V and J are TRBV20-1 and TRBJ2-5; either TRBD1 or TRBD2 may fit D (6 bases each). Deletions cut 6 bases from V and 2 bases from J, with 16 bases between. The CDR3 runs 14 residues. Germline-derived CDR1 and CDR2 are DFQATT and SNEGSKA (reference sequence). DNA for the CDR3: TGCAGTGCGCTTAAGGGGGGTGAGCAAGAGACCCAGTACTTC. Amino acids: CSALKGGEQETQYF.

The table lists this clonotype with a few counts. The CDR3: CASSPWTGFEAFF. In DNA form, the CDR3 reads TGTGCCAGCAGCCCCTGGACAGGGTTTGAAGCTTTCTTT. The chain joins TRBV7-2 to TRBJ1-1; TRBD1 matches 8 bases. Looked up from germline, CDR1 is SGHTA and CDR2 is FQGNSA. V lost 5 bases to trimming and J lost 7 bases; unmatched junction nucleotides: 6. The CDR3 has 13 residues.

This clonotype has only a few counts. The chain links TRBV7-2 to TRBJ2-1; tentatively, D is TRBD1 or TRBD2 (5 bases each). Trimming took off 0 bases at V and 0 bases at J, with 12 bases between the two ends. CDR1 is SGHTA and CDR2 is FQGNSA in the germline V gene. This CDR3 region has 17 residues. Here the CDR3 reads CASSLARAGSSYNEQFF. The CDR3, as DNA: TGTGCCAGCAGCTTAGCGCGTGCAGGGAGCTCCTACAATGAGCAGTTCTTC.

This chain joins TRBV6-8 and TRBJ2-1, with 7 bases matching TRBD2. This CDR3 contains 14 residues. The junction had 13 bases not matched to a gene; V was cut back by 8 bases and J by 9 bases. The germline gives CDR1 MNHGY, CDR2 SAAAGT. Here the CDR3 reads CASRAGVERGEQFF. The CDR3 DNA reads TGTGCCAGCCGGGCGGGAGTTGAGAGGGGTGAGCAGTTCTTC.

The sample holds many counts of this clonotype. The chain has TRBV7-2 and TRBJ2-4; D is perhaps TRBD1 (6 bases). The ends were cut back, 5 bases at V and 6 bases at J, with 17 bases in the middle. The CDR3 has 15 residues. Germline assignment: CDR1 SGHTA and CDR2 FQGNSA. The CDR3 region has the DNA TGTGCCAGCAGCATCGAACAGGGCTGGGGAAACATTCAGTACTTC. Translating it yields CASSIEQGWGNIQYF.

The chain links TRBV12-3 or TRBV12-4 to TRBJ1-5, with D tentatively TRBD1 (6 bases). V was cut by 6 bases and J by 7 bases, with 13 bases left in between. The CDR3 has 13 amino acids. CDR3: CASRSGGHQPQHF. For the CDR3, the DNA is TGTGCCAGCAGATCGGGGGGGCACCAGCCCCAGCATTTT.

In its sample, this clonotype was seen many times. The gene calls are TRBV7-6 and TRBJ2-1; 8 bases match TRBD1. Per germline, CDR1 SGHVS and CDR2 FNYEAQ. CDR3 size: 15 residues. With 3 bases clipped from V and 7 bases from J, the junction kept 8 bases outside the gene matches. The CDR3 DNA follows: TGTGCCAGCAGCTTTACCGGGACAGGCGGGAATGAGCAGTTCTTC. Translated, it gives CASSFTGTGGNEQFF. Full variable domain (remainder filled in from reference TRBV7-6 and TRBJ2-1): GAGVSQSPRYKVTKRGQDVALRCDPISGHVSLYWYRQALGQGPEFLTYFNYEAQQDKSGLPNDRFSAERPEGSISTLTIQRTEQRDSAMYRCASSFTGTGGNEQFFGPGTRLTVL.

This clonotype turned up a few times. The chain has TRBV6-1 and TRBJ1-3; D might be TRBD1 (5 bases). This CDR3 has 16 residues. Germline V gene sequence: CDR1 MNHNS, CDR2 SASEGT. V was trimmed by 4 bases and J by 0 bases, leaving 13 bases between them. This CDR3 reads CASSGGTLGSGNTIYF. The CDR3 region has the DNA TGTGCCAGCAGTGGTGGGACTCTGGGCTCTGGAAACACCATATATTTT.

A few counts support this clonotype. J is TRBJ2-3 and V is TRBV19, with a tentative D call TRBD2 (5 bases). Looked up from germline, CDR1 is LNHDA and CDR2 is SQIVND (reference sequence). V shed 7 bases and J shed 0 bases, with 14 bases lying between them. The CDR3 sequence is 15 residues long. CDR3 region: CASIPRTGSTDTQYF. CDR3 nucleotides: TGTGCCAGTATTCCGAGGACGGGAAGCACAGATACGCAGTATTTT.